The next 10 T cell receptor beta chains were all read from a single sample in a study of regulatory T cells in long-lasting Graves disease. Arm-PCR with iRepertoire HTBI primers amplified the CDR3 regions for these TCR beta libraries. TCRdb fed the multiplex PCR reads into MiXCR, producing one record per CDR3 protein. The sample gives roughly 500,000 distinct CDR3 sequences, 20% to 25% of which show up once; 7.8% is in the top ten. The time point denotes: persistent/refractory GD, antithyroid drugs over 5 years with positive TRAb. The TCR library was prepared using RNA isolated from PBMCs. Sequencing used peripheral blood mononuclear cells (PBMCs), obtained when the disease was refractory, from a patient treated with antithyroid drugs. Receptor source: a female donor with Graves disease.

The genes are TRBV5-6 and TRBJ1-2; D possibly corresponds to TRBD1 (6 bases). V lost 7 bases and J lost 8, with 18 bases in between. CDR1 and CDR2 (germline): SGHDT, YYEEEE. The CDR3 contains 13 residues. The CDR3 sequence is CASGLQGSGGYTF. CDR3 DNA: TGTGCCAGCGGCCTACAGGGATCGGGAGGCTACACCTTC.

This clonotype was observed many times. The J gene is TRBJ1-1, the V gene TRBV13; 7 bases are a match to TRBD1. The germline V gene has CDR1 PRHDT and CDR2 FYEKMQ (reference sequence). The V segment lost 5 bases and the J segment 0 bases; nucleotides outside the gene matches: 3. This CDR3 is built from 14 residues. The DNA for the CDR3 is TGTGCCAGCAGCGAACAGGGGATGAACACTGAAGCTTTCTTT. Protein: CASSEQGMNTEAFF.

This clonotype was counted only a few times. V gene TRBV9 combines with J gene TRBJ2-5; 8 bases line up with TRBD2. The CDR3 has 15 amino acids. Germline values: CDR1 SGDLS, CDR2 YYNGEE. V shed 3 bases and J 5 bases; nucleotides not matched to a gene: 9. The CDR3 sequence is CASSADSGSRETQYF. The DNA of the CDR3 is TGTGCCAGCAGCGCTGACAGCGGGAGCAGGGAGACCCAGTACTTC.

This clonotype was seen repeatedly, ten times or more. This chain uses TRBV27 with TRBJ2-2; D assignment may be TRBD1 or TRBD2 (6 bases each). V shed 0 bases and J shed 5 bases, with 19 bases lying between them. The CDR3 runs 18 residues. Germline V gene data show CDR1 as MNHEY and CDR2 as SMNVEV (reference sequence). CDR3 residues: CASSLSGGTPVLTGELFF. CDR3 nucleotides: TGTGCCAGCAGTTTATCGGGGGGCACCCCTGTCCTAACCGGGGAGCTGTTTTTT.

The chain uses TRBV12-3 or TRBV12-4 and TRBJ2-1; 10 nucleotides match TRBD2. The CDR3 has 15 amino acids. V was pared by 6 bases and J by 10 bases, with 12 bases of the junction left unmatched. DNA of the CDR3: TGTGCCAGCAGCCTAAGCGGGAGGGCCCTCAACGAGCAGTTCTTC. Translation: CASSLSGRALNEQFF.

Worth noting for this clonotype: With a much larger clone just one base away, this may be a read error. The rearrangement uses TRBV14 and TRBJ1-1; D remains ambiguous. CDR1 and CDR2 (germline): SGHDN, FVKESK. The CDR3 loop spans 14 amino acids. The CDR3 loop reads CASSQELTNTEALF. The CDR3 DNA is TGTGCCAGCAGCCAAGAGTTAACGAACACTGAAGCTCTCTTT.

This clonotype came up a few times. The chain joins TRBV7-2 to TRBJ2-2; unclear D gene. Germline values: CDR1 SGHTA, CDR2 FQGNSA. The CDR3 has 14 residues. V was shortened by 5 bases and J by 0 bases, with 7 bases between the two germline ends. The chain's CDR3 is CASSDTANTGELFF. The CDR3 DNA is TGTGCCAGCAGCGACACGGCGAACACCGGGGAGCTGTTTTTT.

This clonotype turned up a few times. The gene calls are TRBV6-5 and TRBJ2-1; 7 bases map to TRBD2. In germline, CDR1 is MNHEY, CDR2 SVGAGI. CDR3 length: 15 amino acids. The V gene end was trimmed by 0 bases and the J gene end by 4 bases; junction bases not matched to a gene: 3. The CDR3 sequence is CASSYSAGEYNEQFF. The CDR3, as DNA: TGTGCCAGCAGTTACTCGGCGGGAGAGTACAATGAGCAGTTCTTC.

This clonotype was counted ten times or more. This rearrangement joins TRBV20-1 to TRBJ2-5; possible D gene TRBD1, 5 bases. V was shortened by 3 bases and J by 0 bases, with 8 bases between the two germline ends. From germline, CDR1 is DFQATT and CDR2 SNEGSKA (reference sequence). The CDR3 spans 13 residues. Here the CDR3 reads CSARPGHQETQYF. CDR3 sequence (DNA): TGCAGTGCTAGGCCAGGGCACCAAGAGACCCAGTACTTC.

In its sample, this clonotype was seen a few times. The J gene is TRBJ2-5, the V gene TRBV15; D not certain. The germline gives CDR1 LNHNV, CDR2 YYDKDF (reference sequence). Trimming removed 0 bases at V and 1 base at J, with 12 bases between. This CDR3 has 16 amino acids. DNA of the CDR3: TGTGCCACCAGCAGAGATCTGGGTCTACCCCAAGAGACCCAGTACTTC. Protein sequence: CATSRDLGLPQETQYF.